This entry concerns a single T cell receptor beta chain. This record belongs to a study of OX40 agonist ivuxolimab in advanced cancers. Drawing of blood for sampling happened at baseline, at cycle 4 day 1, and at cycle 7 day 1. Method: immunoSEQ multiplex PCR; TCRdb's copy keeps in-frame clones and lacks some. The repertoire holds fewer than 80,000 clones, with nearly 90% as singletons. With 4 bases removed from V and 2 bases from J, the gap between germline ends came to 3 bases. Germline V lookup: CDR1 SGHDT, CDR2 YYEEEE. This CDR3 is 12 amino acids long. Sequenced here: CD4+ or CD8+ T cells sorted from blood, sampled in a trial of the OX40 agonist ivuxolimab. The V call is TRBV5-6, the J call TRBJ1-4; no reliable D call. The sequence was collected from an adult with an advanced solid tumor such as melanoma, head and neck, liver or kidney cancer. Here the CDR3 DNA reads TGTGCCAGCAGCCGGACTAATGAAAAACTGTTTTTT. Amino acids: CASSRTNEKLFF.